This T cell receptor beta chain originates from a study of OX40 agonist ivuxolimab in advanced cancers. As for this clone: Its antigen remains unidentified.

Using immunoSEQ multiplex PCR, the repertoire was profiled, and TCRdb retains in-frame clones only, with some absent. Of tens of thousands of clones listed, about 92% were seen once; the top ten hold roughly 9%. The germline CDR1 and CDR2 sequences are LGHNA and YNFKEQ. Deletions cut 4 bases from V and 3 bases from J, with 15 bases between. This CDR3 region has 15 residues. The study's findings and limits: Expanded clones were, on average, more numerous among CD8+ T cells than CD4+.

The investigators sampled blood at baseline, at cycle 4 day 1, and at cycle 7 day 1. V usage is TRBV4-2 and J usage is TRBJ1-1; D not certain. The sequencing used CD4+ or CD8+ T cells sorted from blood, collected in a trial of the OX40 agonist ivuxolimab. The receptor was isolated from an adult with an advanced solid tumor such as melanoma, head and neck, liver or kidney cancer. The CDR3 sequence is CASSLWTEEYTEAFF. In DNA, the CDR3 is TGTGCCAGCAGCCTGTGGACGGAGGAATACACTGAAGCTTTCTTT.